This TCR beta chain was observed in a study of identical twins. Germline V gene data show CDR1 as ENHRY and CDR2 as SYGVKD. With 5 bases clipped from V and 4 bases from J, the junction kept 5 bases outside the gene matches. CDR3 length equals 14 residues. The sample holds a few counts of this clonotype. TCRdb fed the 5' RACE reads into MiXCR, producing one record per CDR3 protein. The table lists fewer than 900,000 distinct CDR3 sequences, around 20% of them singletons. These records were also assigned to another study, of T cells expressing NK-cell markers.

The sequence was collected from a woman under 30 in good health. The chain joins TRBV10-3 to TRBJ1-5, with 7 bases fitting TRBD1. The material sequenced was PBMCs. For the CDR3, the DNA is TGTGCCATCAGTACCGGGACAGATAATCAGCCCCAGCATTTT. Amino acids: CAISTGTDNQPQHF.